This T cell receptor (beta chain) is from a study of Ad26.COV2.S vaccination and SARS-CoV-2 variants. With respect to this clone: No antigen is known for it.

Profiled with immunoSEQ multiplex PCR; TCRdb holds only in-frame clones, not every one. The sample includes a few hundred thousand clones, about 90% of them seen just once. The CDR3 is 16 amino acids. CDR1 and CDR2 (germline): SGHKS, YYEKEE (reference sequence). The V gene lost 6 bases and the J gene lost 3 bases, with 22 bases spanning the gap. Findings of the study overall: The TCR breadth and depth analyses may have understated or missed part of the total T cell responses. While placebo recipients had lower spike-specific TCR breadth, vaccine recipients had more.

Indicated treatment: around 19 received Ad26.COV2.S at low or high dose, single or two shots; 5 received placebo; per-sample allocation not given. Sampling was done on day 63 after the first vaccine or placebo injection. Recruitment in Boston yielded a donor of adult age, 18-55 years. The V gene is TRBV5-5, the J gene TRBJ2-7, with unresolved D. Source: peripheral blood, taken in a trial of Ad26.COV2.S vaccine versus placebo. The sequence was obtained from a person between 18 and 65 years old who received the Ad26.COV2.S COVID-19 vaccine or a placebo. CDR3 protein: CASTRGRVWEYYEQYF. The DNA of the CDR3 is TGTGCCAGCACCCGCGGCCGCGTATGGGAATACTACGAGCAGTACTTC.